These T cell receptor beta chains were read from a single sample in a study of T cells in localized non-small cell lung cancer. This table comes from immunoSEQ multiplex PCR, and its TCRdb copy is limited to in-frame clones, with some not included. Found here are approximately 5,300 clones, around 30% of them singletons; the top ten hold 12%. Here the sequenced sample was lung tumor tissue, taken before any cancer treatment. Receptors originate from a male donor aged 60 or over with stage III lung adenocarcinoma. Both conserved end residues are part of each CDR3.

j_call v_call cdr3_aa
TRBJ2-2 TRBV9 CASSSRGVVGELFF
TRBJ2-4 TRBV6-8 CASSYGRAGEYAKNIQYF
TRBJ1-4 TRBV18 CASSPQGRSDEKLFF
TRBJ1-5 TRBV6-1 CASSEALPGRASNQPQHF
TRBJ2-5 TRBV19 CASSIQGRRSETQYF
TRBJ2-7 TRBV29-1 CSVDEGAGGSEQYF
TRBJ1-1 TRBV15 CATSTRGGSPEAFF
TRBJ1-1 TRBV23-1 CASSQAIGTGGAFF
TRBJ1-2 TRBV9 CASSDVGGNYGYTF
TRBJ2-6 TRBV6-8 CASSRRDRGTIRAGANVLTF
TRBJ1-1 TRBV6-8 CASTPRGRDTEAFF
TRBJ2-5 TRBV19 CASKVRNQETQYF
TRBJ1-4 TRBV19 CASSGEGSRGEKLFF
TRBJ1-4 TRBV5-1 CASSLGSSNEKLFF
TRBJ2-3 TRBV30 CAQDASESYTDTQYF
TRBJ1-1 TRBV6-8 CASRRAGGSTEAFF
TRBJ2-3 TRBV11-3 CASSLSRGTDTQYF
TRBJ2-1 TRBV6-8 CASRDPGTSGRLDEQFF
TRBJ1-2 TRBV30 CAWSPLRGGLYGYTF
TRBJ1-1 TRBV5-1 CASSVTGTHTEAFF
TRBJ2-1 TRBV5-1 CASSSRAHRATYNEQFF
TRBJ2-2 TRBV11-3 CASSLRGGSGELFF
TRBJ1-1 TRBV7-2 CASSLALDTEAFF
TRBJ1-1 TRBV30 CAWSGRQGISKAFF
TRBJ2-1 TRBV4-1 CASSQDDESDYNEQFF
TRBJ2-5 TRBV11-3 CASSPELGSSGLYF
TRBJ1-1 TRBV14 CASSQELRTVTEAFF
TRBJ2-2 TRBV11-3 CASSLTGGANTGELFF
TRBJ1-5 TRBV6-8 CASSYSRDRANQPQHF
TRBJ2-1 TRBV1 CASSRASASGSRNEQFF
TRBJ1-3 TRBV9 CASSDRGSGTIYF
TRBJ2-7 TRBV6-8 CASSYSTGTEQYF
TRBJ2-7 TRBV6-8 CASSTTGLGSYEQYF
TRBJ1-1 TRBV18 CASSRGPITEAFF
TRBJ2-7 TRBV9 CASSGWGGRAYEQYF
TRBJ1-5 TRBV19 CASSLSTGVNQPQHF
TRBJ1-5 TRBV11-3 CASSLGRGGIQPQHF
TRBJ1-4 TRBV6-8 CASSVDRDNEKLFF
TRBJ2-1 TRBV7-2 CASSFLSPGTQFF
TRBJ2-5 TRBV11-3 CASSFLLRGVETQYF
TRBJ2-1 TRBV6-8 CASSPYQVWGLNEQFF
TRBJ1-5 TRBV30 CAWSATVLGQPQHF
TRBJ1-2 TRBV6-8 CASSLDRVYGYTF
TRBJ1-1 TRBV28 CASSSTGVPSFSAFF